The rows below give T cell receptor beta chains drawn from one sample of a study of OX40 agonist ivuxolimab in advanced cancers. This table comes from immunoSEQ multiplex PCR, and its TCRdb copy is limited to in-frame clones, with some not included. The sample lists 48,000 or so clones; about 81% were seen once. Sequencing used CD4+ or CD8+ T cells sorted from blood, obtained in a trial of the OX40 agonist ivuxolimab. Receptors were obtained from an adult with an advanced solid tumor such as melanoma, head and neck, liver or kidney cancer. CDR3s include the opening cysteine and the closing phenylalanine or tryptophan. D genes are given only for firm matches. Size values are once, few and many counts, or a class for expanded clones, and some rows have none.

CDR3	DNA	J	D	length	size	V
CASSSGTGGIKTQYF	TGTGCCAGCAGCTCCGGGACAGGGGGCATTAAGACCCAGTACTTC	TRBJ2-5	TRBD1	15	-	TRBV5-6
CASSLGLAGRTGELFF	TGTGCCAGCAGCTTAGGACTAGCGGGAAGGACCGGGGAGCTGTTTTTT	TRBJ2-2	TRBD2	16	-	TRBV13
CASSLATQGEQYF	TGTGCCAGCAGCTTGGCGACCCAGGGTGAGCAGTACTTC	TRBJ2-7	-	13	-	TRBV5-4
CASRQGHQETQYF	TGCGCCAGCAGACAGGGACACCAAGAGACCCAGTACTTC	TRBJ2-5	-	13	-	TRBV5-1
CASSFARDSMNTEAFF	TGTGCCAGCAGCTTCGCAAGGGACAGCATGAACACTGAAGCTTTCTTT	TRBJ1-1	TRBD1	16	-	TRBV5-5
CASSSQAMNTEAFF	TGTGCCAGCAGTTCACAGGCTATGAACACTGAAGCTTTCTTT	TRBJ1-1	-	14	-	TRBV6-5
CASSPQNHEQYF	TGTGCCAGCAGCCCCCAGAACCACGAGCAGTACTTC	TRBJ2-7	-	12	-	TRBV7-8
CASSYGQGENTEAFF	TGCGCCAGCAGCTACGGACAGGGGGAGAACACTGAAGCTTTCTTT	TRBJ1-1	TRBD1	15	-	TRBV5-1
CASSNQRGAGDTQYF	TGTGCCAGCAGTAACCAGCGGGGTGCGGGAGATACGCAGTATTTT	TRBJ2-3	TRBD2	15	-	TRBV7-2
CASSRSQGGNTIYF	TGTGCCAGCAGTCGGTCACAGGGAGGAAACACCATATATTTT	TRBJ1-3	-	14	-	TRBV6-5
CASSLGTGGRWDEQYF	TGTGCCAGCAGCTTGGGGACAGGGGGTAGATGGGACGAGCAGTACTTC	TRBJ2-7	TRBD1	16	-	TRBV5-6
CATSSDRNQPQHF	TGTGCCACCAGCTCGGATCGGAATCAGCCCCAGCATTTT	TRBJ1-5	-	13	-	TRBV15
CASSPSPYNEQFF	TGTGCCAGCAGCCCATCACCCTACAATGAGCAGTTCTTC	TRBJ2-1	-	13	-	TRBV5-6
CASSESGGGSPLHF	TGTGCCAGCAGTGAGTCAGGGGGTGGTTCACCCCTCCACTTT	TRBJ1-6	TRBD1	14	once	TRBV6-1
CASRSGGFYNSPLHF	TGTGCCAGCCGGTCAGGGGGTTTTTATAATTCACCCCTCCACTTT	TRBJ1-6	TRBD1	15	once	TRBV28
CASSLQASSGNQPQHF	TGTGCCAGCAGCTTACAGGCAAGTAGCGGCAATCAGCCCCAGCATTTT	TRBJ1-5	-	16	once	TRBV7-6
CAWAEYQETQYF	TGTGCCTGGGCAGAGTACCAAGAGACCCAGTACTTC	TRBJ2-5	-	12	-	TRBV30
CASSPHVPAKNEQYF	TGTGCCAGCTCACCCCATGTACCAGCGAAGAACGAGCAGTACTTC	TRBJ2-7	-	15	few	TRBV18
CASSDDTPGDTQYF	TGTGCCAGCAGTGACGACACCCCAGGGGATACGCAGTATTTT	TRBJ2-3	-	14	-	TRBV6-6
CASSPPQGSYEQYF	TGTGCCAGCTCACCACCGCAGGGTTCCTACGAGCAGTACTTC	TRBJ2-7	-	14	-	TRBV18
CASSLLGAGANVLTF	TGTGCCAGCAGCTTACTCGGGGCTGGGGCCAACGTCCTGACTTTC	TRBJ2-6	-	15	-	TRBV7-2
CASMARTEETQYF	TGTGCCAGCATGGCAAGAACGGAAGAGACCCAGTACTTC	TRBJ2-5	-	13	-	TRBV27
CASSLLTWSTEAFF	TGTGCCAGCAGCTTACTGACCTGGAGCACTGAAGCTTTCTTT	TRBJ1-1	-	14	-	TRBV5-5
CASSLAAGGNFADTQYF	TGTGCCAGCAGTTTAGCTGCGGGGGGAAACTTCGCAGATACGCAGTATTTT	TRBJ2-3	TRBD2	17	once	TRBV7-3
CASSPMASPSNEQFF	TGTGCCAGCTCTCCAATGGCTAGCCCATCCAATGAGCAGTTCTTC	TRBJ2-1	-	15	-	TRBV18
CASKVGQGNTEAFF	TGTGCCAGTAAAGTTGGACAGGGGAACACTGAAGCTTTCTTT	TRBJ1-1	TRBD1	14	-	TRBV19
CASSSESSPLHF	TGTGCCAGTAGTAGCGAGAGTTCACCCCTCCACTTT	TRBJ1-6	-	12	-	TRBV19
CASTDPGMQYEQYF	TGTGCCTCGACGGACCCCGGAATGCAGTACGAGCAGTACTTC	TRBJ2-7	-	14	-	TRBV10-3
CASSPGQGIRTEAFF	TGTGCCAGCAGCCCCGGACAGGGGATAAGAACTGAAGCTTTCTTT	TRBJ1-1	TRBD1	15	-	TRBV9
CASSSGQLKETQYF	TGTGCCAGCAGCTCGGGACAGTTGAAAGAGACCCAGTACTTC	TRBJ2-5	TRBD1	14	-	TRBV5-4
CASSPSGSLGGTDTQYF	TGTGCCAGCAGCCCGAGCGGGAGTCTTGGGGGCACAGATACGCAGTATTTT	TRBJ2-3	TRBD2	17	-	TRBV27
CASSSGGETGELFF	TGTGCCAGCAGCTCAGGGGGTGAAACCGGGGAGCTGTTTTTT	TRBJ2-2	TRBD1	14	once	TRBV11-3
CASSGRRRAPNTEAFF	TGTGCCAGCAGTGGGCGGAGGAGGGCGCCGAACACTGAAGCTTTCTTT	TRBJ1-1	-	16	once	TRBV6-1
CASSLGAGRVNTEAFF	TGTGCCAGCAGCTTAGGGGCAGGGCGCGTGAACACTGAAGCTTTCTTT	TRBJ1-1	-	16	-	TRBV7-2
CAWTDFRPNTEAFF	TGTGCCTGGACGGACTTTCGGCCTAACACTGAAGCTTTCTTT	TRBJ1-1	-	14	-	TRBV30
CASQRTGTAETQYF	TGTGCCAGCCAGAGAACCGGGACTGCAGAGACCCAGTACTTC	TRBJ2-5	-	14	-	TRBV9
CASTSGGANTEAFF	TGTGCCAGCACCTCAGGGGGCGCGAACACTGAAGCTTTCTTT	TRBJ1-1	TRBD1	14	-	TRBV6-5
CASSIGTPSAGQFF	TGTGCCAGTAGTATTGGGACCCCCTCCGCGGGGCAGTTCTTC	TRBJ2-1	-	14	-	TRBV19
CASSRGGDGDTQYF	TGTGCCAGCAGCCGGGGGGGAGACGGGGATACGCAGTATTTT	TRBJ2-3	TRBD2	14	-	TRBV5-4
CASSLRDGGTGELFF	TGCGCCAGCAGCCTCAGGGACGGTGGCACCGGGGAGCTGTTTTTT	TRBJ2-2	-	15	-	TRBV5-1
CSVGPGTFPTDTQYF	TGCAGCGTCGGACCGGGGACCTTTCCCACAGATACGCAGTATTTT	TRBJ2-3	-	15	-	TRBV29-1
CASSAPGQGHSDQPQHF	TGTGCCAGCTCAGCTCCGGGACAGGGGCATTCAGATCAGCCCCAGCATTTT	TRBJ1-5	TRBD1	17	-	TRBV18
CASSTTGGQPQHF	TGTGCCAGCAGTACGACAGGGGGTCAGCCCCAGCATTTT	TRBJ1-5	TRBD1	13	-	TRBV6-1
CASSPDGRYGYTF	TGTGCCAGCTCACCGGACGGCCGCTATGGCTACACCTTC	TRBJ1-2	-	13	-	TRBV18
CASSSAIADTQYF	TGTGCTAGCAGCTCCGCCATCGCAGATACGCAGTATTTT	TRBJ2-3	-	13	-	TRBV7-7
CATQSGQGTNEKLFF	TGTGCCACCCAAAGCGGACAGGGAACTAATGAAAAACTGTTTTTT	TRBJ1-4	TRBD1	15	-	TRBV7-8
CASSVRLAGTYNEQFF	TGCGCCAGCAGCGTAAGACTAGCGGGAACCTACAATGAGCAGTTCTTC	TRBJ2-1	TRBD2	16	-	TRBV5-1
CASSPGQGLMNTEAFF	TGTGCCAGTAGTCCGGGACAGGGGCTGATGAACACTGAAGCTTTCTTT	TRBJ1-1	TRBD1	16	-	TRBV19
CASSPAHDTQYF	TGTGCCAGCAGCCCTGCCCACGATACGCAGTATTTT	TRBJ2-3	-	12	-	TRBV9
CASSPHAPSGAGETQYF	TGTGCCAGCAGCCCCCACGCCCCCAGTGGCGCGGGAGAGACCCAGTACTTC	TRBJ2-5	-	17	few	TRBV7-9
CASSSPYEQYF	TGCGCCAGCAGCTCCCCCTACGAGCAGTACTTC	TRBJ2-7	-	11	-	TRBV5-1
CASSGMGSNGYTF	TGTGCCAGCAGCGGGATGGGCTCGAATGGCTACACCTTC	TRBJ1-2	-	13	-	TRBV5-6
CASSLSGNQPQHF	TGTGCCAGCAGCTTATCAGGCAATCAGCCCCAGCATTTT	TRBJ1-5	-	13	-	TRBV7-9
CSVRGGQARWETQYF	TGCAGCGTTAGGGGAGGACAAGCGCGGTGGGAGACCCAGTACTTC	TRBJ2-5	-	15	-	TRBV29-1
CASSLGTQNTEAFF	TGTGCCAGCAGCTTAGGGACGCAGAACACTGAAGCTTTCTTT	TRBJ1-1	-	14	-	TRBV7-3
CASSGTGGAGRTEAFF	TGTGCCAGCAGCGGGACAGGGGGCGCGGGTCGAACTGAAGCTTTCTTT	TRBJ1-1	TRBD1	16	-	TRBV5-4
CLTSGSRYEQFF	TGCTTGACTAGCGGGAGTAGGTATGAGCAGTTCTTC	TRBJ2-1	TRBD2	12	-	TRBV10-2
CASSLDRGRPYEQYF	TGTGCCAGCAGCCTTGACAGGGGCAGACCCTACGAGCAGTACTTC	TRBJ2-7	TRBD1	15	-	TRBV6-1